This TCR beta chain was documented in a study of blood T cell repertoires in COVID-19. Across the study: Researchers got acute and convalescent COVID-19 samples from the United States, Italy and Spain. T cells, B-cell-depleted T cells, or PBMCs provided the cDNA or gDNA that served as material.

The V segment lost 10 bases and the J segment 9 bases; nucleotides outside the gene matches: 16. Germline CDR1 MNHEY, CDR2 SVGAGI. The CDR3 is 14 residues long. Per the authors' pipeline: From reference gene primer amplification, estimates of nucleated cell counts were derived. Data came from immunoSEQ multiplex PCR; TCRdb stores just in-frame clones and leaves some out. D and trimming were read from the DNA, whereas the V and J calls and clone size are those reported in that table. The table includes approximately 74,000 clones, roughly 90% detected once. The TCR was taken from a woman aged 60 to 75 with acute or convalescent COVID-19. Sequenced sample: peripheral blood. V and J are TRBV6-5 and TRBJ2-7, with 9 bases aligning to TRBD2. The CDR3 nucleotides read TGTGCCACTCTCACAGCGGGGGGCGTATCACGGCAGTACGTC. As protein: CATLTAGGVSRQYV.